This T cell receptor beta chain was captured by sequencing in a study of T cells in Graves' hyperthyroidism and ophthalmopathy (dated by TCRdb to the late 2010s). The study in broad terms: Peripheral blood was sampled at the time of initial diagnosis, prior to any treatment. According to the paper, TCR Vbeta CDR3 sequencing was carried out on 120 to 150 peripheral blood samples, which came from fewer than 50 ophthalmopathy, 70 to 80 hyperthyroidism and roughly 17 progressor patients. In six Graves' hyperthyroidism patients, the study also compared T-cell repertoires from thyroid tissue with T-cell repertoires from blood. To identify TCR V-J signatures that set the groups apart, the researchers used a discovery cohort of about a hundred patients, made up of 43 with Graves' ophthalmopathy and approximately 57 with stable Graves' hyperthyroidism. For training and testing, the 100 or so patients in the discovery cohort were randomly divided in a 7:3 ratio. Whether ophthalmopathy could be predicted prospectively was tested in an independent validation cohort made up of approximately 19 hyperthyroidism patients plus 17 patients who later progressed to ophthalmopathy. Following sampling, methimazole starting at 30 mg daily was given to hyperthyroidism patients, and high-dose intravenous methylprednisolone was given to ophthalmopathy patients. Study-level results and caveats: Most expanded thyroid clonotypes (frequency above 0.001) were also found in blood, which suggests that blood repertoires may mirror thyroid immune responses. Ophthalmopathy was separated from stable hyperthyroidism by a 13 V-J signature model, with 87.88% sensitivity and about 81% specificity obtained in cross-validation and 80%/75% obtained in testing. During validation, the model predicted progression to ophthalmopathy a median of around 6 months ahead of onset, with approximately 70% sensitivity and 72% to 80% specificity. Sample size was not statistically predetermined, and investigators were not blinded to group allocation.

This clonotype was recorded many times. This receptor's antigen is unknown. No base quality information exists; no much larger clone differs at one position. TCR beta CDR3 regions were amplified from RNA transcripts. The first round of RT-PCR for the TCR CDR3 was performed with the HTBI primer set and the Qiagen OneStep RT-PCR kit. The libraries were constructed in a second round of multiplex PCR and then size-selected and purified. The libraries were sequenced on an Illumina HiSeq2000 using paired-end 100 bp reads. Per the authors' processing: SOAPnuke was used to process the raw data, with reads discarded if the reads contained adapters or uncalled bases, had a mean Phred below 15, or lacked an exact constant-primer or identifier match. COPE v1.2.5 was used to merge high-quality paired reads, and clonotypes were defined as unique nucleotide sequences. MiTCR v1.1 was used to align clonotypes to the IMGT TRBV, TRBD and TRBJ reference segments. Only V-J combinations with frequency above 0.0001, covering about 99% of repertoires, were analysed. The TCS score was defined as the ratio of F50 (clonal expansion) to E x V (chaos), calculated using BLOSUM62-based TCRdist between CDR3 peptides within each V-J. Welch's t-statistics and random forest reduced some 510 V-J features to fewer than 15, which were used in a naive Bayes classifier (R e1071). Through fastp at Q25 and MiXCR, TCRdb rebuilt clones from the public reads, retaining in-frame beta chains. All rows with the same CDR3 protein become a single entry with the most common DNA and genes. TCRdb, not the original authors, processed these V and J calls. This sample is represented by approximately 400,000 distinct CDR3 sequences; about 15% of them were singletons. The leading ten clones occupy 15% to 20% of the sample.

The CDR3, cysteine through phenylalanine, is 15 amino acids long. Solely the CDR3 DNA is kept, with 45 bases framed from the first base. CDR1 and CDR2 are drawn from the germline V gene (reference sequence): SEHNR, FQNEAQ. Ends trimmed: V by 6 bases, J by 1 base; bases unmatched to a gene: 9. Ophthalmopathy patients had moderately to severely active disease, with a Clinical Activity Score of 3 or more, a NOSPECS grade of 4 or more, and a disease duration of less than 3 months. Exclusion was applied to patients with uncontrolled infections, other autoimmune diseases, pregnancy or lactation. Diagnoses were established on the basis of clinical symptoms, serum thyroxine and TRAb, thyroid ultrasound, and orbital computed tomography. Ficoll-Paque density gradient centrifugation was used to isolate PBMCs from under 11 ml of fresh peripheral blood. Total RNA was extracted with Trizol reagent, and quality was checked on an Agilent 2100 Bioanalyzer.

Sequencing was done on a sample of blood. The TCR originated in a woman in her twenties or thirties with Graves' ophthalmopathy. The rearrangement combines TRBV7-9 with TRBJ2-7; 7 nucleotides in the junction match TRBD1. In nucleotides, the sequence is TGTGCCAGCAGACCCTCGGCAGGGGGTTCCTACGAGCAGTACTTC. This yields the protein CASRPSAGGSYEQYF. This CDR3, with the reference TRBV7-9 and TRBJ2-7 proteins standing in past its ends, gives the full variable domain DTGVSQNPRHKITKRGQNVTFRCDPISEHNRLYWYRQTLGQGPEFLTYFQNEAQLEKSRLLSDRFSAERPKGSFSTLEIQRTEQGDSAMYLCASRPSAGGSYEQYFGPGTRLTVT.